This T cell receptor (beta chain) was recovered during a study of cytomegalovirus exposure and HLA in healthy donors. This clone was observed a few times. The antigen is not known. Samples came from healthy bone marrow donors. A multiplex PCR was run with 60 Vbeta primers and 13 Jbeta primers. Profiled with immunoSEQ multiplex PCR; TCRdb holds only in-frame clones, not every one. The repertoire consists of some 250,000 clones, with over 80% occurring once and the leading ten covering around 5%. Overall study results and limits: Highest at DRB1 and lowest at HLA-C, TCR association rates differed among HLA loci in a later analysis. Most CMV-associated TCR beta chains appeared HLA-restricted in a later analysis. Reports showed the classifier diagnosing cytomegalovirus status with high specificity and sensitivity.

The CDR3 extends over 15 amino acids. V lost 0 bases to trimming and J lost 1 base, with 11 bases between them. CDR1 SGDLS and CDR2 YYNGEE come from the germline V gene. Sequencing was carried out using PBMCs. The genes are TRBV9 and TRBJ2-7; D may be TRBD1 (6 bases). The clonotype comes from a woman between 40 and 55 years old in good health and CMV-seropositive. The CDR3 DNA follows: TGTGCCAGCAGCGTAGGGGGGACAAAGTCCTACGAGCAGTACTTC. It translates to CASSVGGTKSYEQYF.